This TCR beta chain was captured in a study of early T cells in non-severe SARS-CoV-2 infection. As for the study in general: The authors sequenced bulk RNA from unsorted whole blood, leaving chains unpaired. Study-wide findings and caveats: VDJdb-based annotation leaned toward anti-spike CD8 responses and missed private and CD4 specificities.

This clonotype appeared many times. Its specificity is unknown. Separate cDNA molecules each had unique molecular identifiers attached to them. TCRdb reanalysed the 5' RACE reads using MiXCR and keeps one entry per CDR3 protein. The table lists about 33,000 distinct CDR3 sequences, around 4.6% of them singletons. Germline assignment: CDR1 SQVTM and CDR2 ANQGSEA. V was pared by 4 bases and J by 0 bases, with 9 bases between. CDR3 size: 14 residues. The sequencing sample was made of whole blood. The sequence was obtained from an adult who was a healthcare worker with PCR-confirmed SARS-CoV-2 infection or an uninfected control (not recorded which). This chain connects TRBV29-1 to TRBJ1-4; D not certain. The CDR3 region is CSVGEPPTNEKLFF. The CDR3 DNA follows: TGCAGCGTTGGAGAGCCTCCAACTAATGAAAAACTGTTTTTT.